The 14 T cell receptor beta chains reported below all come from one sample, sequenced in a study of T-cell memory formation after mild COVID-19. In TCRdb, the 5' RACE reads were re-called with MiXCR into one record per CDR3 protein. The data show about 27,000 distinct CDR3 sequences, around 16% seen once. Material: PBMCs or a T cell subset sorted from them (not recorded which). These receptors originate from an adult who had mild COVID-19 (a few samples of this study predate the infection). Cell type and time point are not known.

This clonotype came up many times. The CDR3 loop is CASSVAGSSGSPLHF. The CDR3 DNA follows: TGTGCCAGCAGCGTAGCCGGGAGCTCGGGGTCACCCCTCCACTTT. The gene calls are TRBV9 and TRBJ1-6; no reliable D call. The germline V gene has CDR1 SGDLS and CDR2 YYNGEE. The CDR3 contains 15 residues. Trimming took 0 bases from V and 10 from J, leaving 14 bases between them.

V usage is TRBV12-3 or TRBV12-4 and J usage is TRBJ2-7, with TRBD2 matching over 8 bases. The CDR3 has 14 amino acids. The V segment lost 4 bases and the J segment 5 bases; nucleotides outside the gene matches: 7. The CDR3 region is CASSSSGTRDEQYF. The CDR3 DNA sequence: TGTGCCAGCAGTTCCTCCGGGACTAGGGACGAGCAGTACTTC.

The rearrangement joins TRBV30 to TRBJ1-3; D ambiguous. The CDR3 loop spans 14 amino acids. Germline V gene data show CDR1 as GTSNPN and CDR2 as SVGIG (reference sequence). V lost 0 bases and J lost 0, with 6 bases in between. DNA for the CDR3: TGTGCCTGGAGTGTTTCGGGCTCTGGAAACACCATATATTTT. It codes for CAWSVSGSGNTIYF.

V is TRBV30 and J is TRBJ1-2; D uncertain. Deletions cut 3 bases from V and 4 bases from J, with 18 bases between. This CDR3 has 15 amino acids. Germline-derived CDR1 and CDR2 are GTSNPN and SVGIG (reference sequence). CDR3 coding DNA: TGTGCCTGGAGCCGCCTCCTACCTCCCCCCTATGGCTACACCTTC. It is translated as CAWSRLLPPPYGYTF. The whole variable domain, remainder taken from reference TRBV30 and TRBJ1-2, is SQTIHQWPATLVQPVGSPLSLECTVEGTSNPNLYWYRQAAGRGLQLLFYSVGIGQISSEVPQNLSASRPQDRQFILSSKKLLLSDSGFYLCAWSRLLPPPYGYTFGSGTRLTVV.

This clonotype was seen many times. The V and J genes are TRBV7-9 and TRBJ1-1; D remains ambiguous. Germline CDR1 is SEHNR and CDR2 is FQNEAQ (reference sequence). V lost 7 bases, J lost 0 bases, and 9 bases lay in between. The CDR3 is 13 amino acids. This CDR3 reads CASKGRLNTEAFF. CDR3 bases: TGTGCCAGCAAAGGACGGCTGAACACTGAAGCTTTCTTT.

The table lists this clonotype with many counts. This chain links TRBV7-2 with TRBJ2-1; TRBD2 matches at 11 bases. The germline CDR1 and CDR2 sequences are SGHTA and FQGNSA. Trimming removed 4 bases from V and 4 bases from J; junction bases left unmatched: 3. The CDR3 consists of 15 residues. The CDR3 region is CASSYSGRGYNEQFF. CDR3 in DNA: TGTGCCAGCAGCTATAGCGGGAGGGGGTACAATGAGCAGTTCTTC.

V and J are TRBV14 and TRBJ2-7; D may be TRBD1 or TRBD2 (5 bases each). V dropped 0 bases and J dropped 4 bases, with 19 bases sitting between them. There are 17 residues in the CDR3. Germline CDR1 and CDR2: SGHDN and FVKESK. The CDR3 here is CASSQDYDGREWYEQYF. The CDR3 region has the DNA TGTGCCAGCAGCCAAGATTATGATGGCAGGGAGTGGTACGAGCAGTACTTC. The full variable domain, rest sourced from reference TRBV14 and TRBJ2-7, is EAGVTQFPSHSVIEKGQTVTLRCDPISGHDNLYWYRRVMGKEIKFLLHFVKESKQDESGMPNNRFLAERTGGTYSTLKVQPAELEDSGVYFCASSQDYDGREWYEQYFGPGTRLTVT.

This clonotype was observed many times. The chain has TRBV25-1 and TRBJ2-7, with unresolved D. The V and J ends lost 2 bases and 2 bases respectively, with 10 bases between them. Germline CDR1 MGHDK, CDR2 SYGVNS. The CDR3 is 14 residues long. CDR3 sequence reads: CASSEEVPPYEQYF. The CDR3 DNA follows: TGTGCCAGCAGTGAAGAGGTCCCCCCCTACGAGCAGTACTTC.

The sample holds one count of this clonotype. The rearrangement links TRBV12-5 to TRBJ2-1; possible D gene TRBD1, 6 bases. Trimming shortened V by 6 bases and J by 9 bases, and 18 bases separated the two germline ends. The CDR3 runs to 14 residues. CDR1 is LGHNT and CDR2 is FRNRAP in the germline V gene. The DNA of the CDR3 is TGTGCTAGTGGCCAACCGGGACAAAAAACTGAGCAGTTCTTC. Translated, it gives CASGQPGQKTEQFF.

A note on this clonotype: This sequence may be a read error, since a much larger clone differs from it by one base. The chain uses TRBV7-8 and TRBJ1-1, with D tentatively TRBD1 (5 bases). CDR1 SGHVS and CDR2 FQNEAQ come from the germline V gene. Trimming removed 5 bases from V and 3 bases from J, with 13 bases in between. The CDR3 runs to 14 residues. CDR3 in DNA: TGTGCCAGCAGCCAAACGACAGTGGACACTGAAGCTTTCTTT. Its translation: CASSQTTVDTEAFF. The variable domain in full, with the rest retrieved from reference TRBV7-8 and TRBJ1-1, is GAGVSQSPRYKVAKRGQDVALRCDPISGHVSLFWYQQALGQGPEFLTYFQNEAQLDKSGLPSDRFFAERPEGSVSTLKIQRTQQEDSAVYLCASSQTTVDTEAFFGQGTRLTVV.

This clonotype has only a few counts. J is TRBJ1-1 and V is TRBV6-5; 9 bases match TRBD1. V shed 2 bases and J 10 bases; nucleotides not matched to a gene: 8. CDR1 and CDR2 (germline): MNHEY, SVGAGI. CDR3 length equals 14 residues. CDR3 loop: CASSYGFYRGPAFF. The CDR3 coding sequence is TGTGCCAGCAGTTACGGGTTCTACAGGGGGCCAGCTTTCTTT.

This clonotype was recorded at least ten times. The V and J genes are TRBV5-5 and TRBJ2-1; D might be TRBD2 (5 bases). Between the trimmed V and J ends, which lost 0 bases and 9 bases, there was a span of 16 bases. Germline loops: CDR1 SGHKS, CDR2 YYEKEE (reference sequence). CDR3 length: 15 residues. The CDR3 DNA is TGTGCCAGCAGCTTGGAAGTCGCCGGACTCCGTGAGCAGTTCTTC. This gives the protein CASSLEVAGLREQFF.

This sequence joins TRBV6-5 and TRBJ1-1; maybe TRBD1 (5 bases). Trimming stripped 1 base from V and 3 bases from J, with 12 bases between. Germline V gene data show CDR1 as MNHEY and CDR2 as SVGAGI. The CDR3 contains 15 residues. Written as DNA, the CDR3 is TGTGCCAGCAGTTACTACGTAGGCAGGGACACTGAAGCTTTCTTT. The encoded protein is CASSYYVGRDTEAFF.

At least ten counts were recorded for this clonotype. V gene TRBV25-1 combines with J gene TRBJ1-1; tentatively, D is TRBD1 (5 bases). The CDR3 has 15 residues. V dropped 5 bases and J dropped 0 bases, with 13 bases sitting between them. From germline, CDR1 is MGHDK and CDR2 SYGVNS. CDR3 nucleotides: TGTGCCAGCAGTCCCCTGAGGGGCTTGAACACTGAAGCTTTCTTT. It specifies CASSPLRGLNTEAFF.